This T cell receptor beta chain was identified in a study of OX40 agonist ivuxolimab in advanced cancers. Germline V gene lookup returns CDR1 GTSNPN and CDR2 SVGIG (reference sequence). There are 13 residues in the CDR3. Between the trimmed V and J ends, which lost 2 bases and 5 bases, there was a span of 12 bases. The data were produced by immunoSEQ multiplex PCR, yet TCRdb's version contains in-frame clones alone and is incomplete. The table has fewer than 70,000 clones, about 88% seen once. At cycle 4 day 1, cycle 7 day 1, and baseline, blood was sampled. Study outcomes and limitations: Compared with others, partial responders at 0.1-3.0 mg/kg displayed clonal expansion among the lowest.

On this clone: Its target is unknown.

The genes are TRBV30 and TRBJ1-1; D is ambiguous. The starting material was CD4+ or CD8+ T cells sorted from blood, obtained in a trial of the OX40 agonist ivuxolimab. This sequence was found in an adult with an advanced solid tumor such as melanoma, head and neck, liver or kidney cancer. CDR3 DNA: TGTGCCTGGAGTATCGCGGACGGGACTGAAGCTTTCTTT. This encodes CAWSIADGTEAFF. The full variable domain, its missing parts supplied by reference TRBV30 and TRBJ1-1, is SQTIHQWPATLVQPVGSPLSLECTVEGTSNPNLYWYRQAAGRGLQLLFYSVGIGQISSEVPQNLSASRPQDRQFILSSKKLLLSDSGFYLCAWSIADGTEAFFGQGTRLTVV.